The next 22 T cell receptor beta chains were all read from a single sample in a study of T cell responses to AZD1222 COVID-19 vaccine. Measured with immunoSEQ multiplex PCR; TCRdb has only the in-frame clones, and not every one. The sample yields more than 100,000 clones, about 90% seen once. Sequenced here: peripheral blood, sampled on day 0 of AZD1222 vaccination. These receptors originate from an adult in good health.

This chain connects TRBV19 to TRBJ1-2; no firm D call. The CDR3 totals 15 residues. Deletions cut 5 bases from V and 1 base from J, with 14 bases between. Germline-derived CDR1 and CDR2 are LNHDA and SQIVND (reference sequence). CDR3 coding DNA: TGTGCCAGTAGTCCTTCCAACCTCGTTAACTATGGCTACACCTTC. It encodes CASSPSNLVNYGYTF.

The rearrangement links TRBV6-2 or TRBV6-3 to TRBJ1-2; D not certain. Trimming removed 2 bases from V and 0 bases from J, with 13 bases in between. The CDR3 covers 16 residues. Germline loops: CDR1 MNHEY, CDR2 SVGEGT. The CDR3 DNA sequence: TGTGCCAGCAGTTACGGGTTCGGGGATTCTAACTATGGCTACACCTTC. This encodes CASSYGFGDSNYGYTF.

This chain connects TRBV12-3 or TRBV12-4 to TRBJ2-3, with D unclear. Trimming took off 3 bases at V and 9 bases at J, with 10 bases between the two ends. This CDR3 comprises 12 residues. In DNA, the CDR3 is TGTGCCAGCAGTTTCGTCTCGAACACGCAGTATTTT. It translates to CASSFVSNTQYF.

The chain employs TRBV2 and TRBJ2-1, with 9 nucleotides matching TRBD2. In germline, CDR1 is SNHLY, CDR2 FYNNEI. The CDR3 loop spans 14 amino acids. V shed 6 bases and J 3 bases; nucleotides not matched to a gene: 3. CDR3 protein: CASRATSGYNEQFF. DNA for the CDR3: TGTGCCAGCAGAGCGACTAGCGGCTACAATGAGCAGTTCTTC.

The chain recombines TRBV30 with TRBJ1-6; 7 nucleotides match TRBD1. The CDR3 is made up of 13 amino acids. Germline V gives CDR1 GTSNPN, CDR2 SVGIG (reference sequence). Trimming removed 8 bases from V and 8 bases from J; junction bases left unmatched: 9. The CDR3 region has the DNA TGTGCCCTAGGGACAGCTGGGTATTCACCCCTCCACTTT. It encodes CALGTAGYSPLHF. Full variable domain (missing parts from reference TRBV30 and TRBJ1-6): SQTIHQWPATLVQPVGSPLSLECTVEGTSNPNLYWYRQAAGRGLQLLFYSVGIGQISSEVPQNLSASRPQDRQFILSSKKLLLSDSGFYLCALGTAGYSPLHFGNGTRLTVT.

In its sample, this clone was seen once. This chain connects TRBV19 to TRBJ2-2; D is possibly TRBD1 (6 bases). This CDR3 has 15 amino acids. V was pared by 7 bases and J by 0 bases, with 12 bases between. Germline V gives CDR1 LNHDA, CDR2 SQIVND (reference sequence). CDR3 nucleotides: TGTGCCAGTAACCCAAGGACAGCGAACACCGGGGAGCTGTTTTTT. This gives the protein CASNPRTANTGELFF.

The chain uses TRBV4-2 and TRBJ2-5, with D possibly TRBD2 on 5 matching bases. Between the trimmed V and J ends, which lost 0 bases and 3 bases, there was a span of 14 bases. The CDR3 extends over 16 amino acids. The germline CDR1 and CDR2 sequences are LGHNA and YNFKEQ. The CDR3 region has the DNA TGTGCCAGCAGCCAAGATGCGGGCCCCTGGAAAGAGACCCAGTACTTC. Translation gives CASSQDAGPWKETQYF.

The chain uses TRBV11-2 and TRBJ1-2; 12 nucleotides agree with TRBD1. This CDR3 comprises 18 residues. CDR1 and CDR2 from the germline V gene are SGHAT and FQNNGV. V was pared by 0 bases and J by 4 bases, with 9 bases of the junction left unmatched. Written as DNA, the CDR3 is TGTGCCAGCAGCTTAGATAGGGGACAGGGGGCGCGTGGCTATGGCTACACCTTC. Translated, it gives CASSLDRGQGARGYGYTF.

The CDR3 loop reads CASSRGTGWEQYV. The CDR3 DNA is TGTGCCAGCAGCCGCGGGACAGGGTGGGAGCAGTACGTC. This chain links TRBV7-8 with TRBJ2-7; 9 bases are shared with TRBD1. The CDR3 is 13 amino acids. Germline values: CDR1 SGHVS, CDR2 FQNEAQ. The J segment lost 7 bases and the V segment lost 5 bases, leaving 6 bases of the junction unmatched.

The chain recombines TRBV6-5 with TRBJ1-2, with 11 bases matching TRBD1. V shed 2 bases, J shed 8 bases, and the junction held 7 bases outside the gene matches. The CDR3 sequence is 15 residues long. Germline CDR1 reads MNHEY; CDR2 reads SVGAGI. The DNA of the CDR3 is TGTGCCAGCAGTTACCGCGGGACAGGGGGTCGCGGCTACACCTTC. Its protein product is CASSYRGTGGRGYTF.

V and J are TRBV2 and TRBJ1-5; 8 bases are shared with TRBD1. CDR1 and CDR2 from the germline V gene are SNHLY and FYNNEI. V lost 10 bases and J lost 0; bases outside the gene matches: 11. There are 16 residues in the CDR3. As DNA, the CDR3 is TGTGCCAAAGGAGGAGCAGGGGGCTTTAGCAATCAGCCCCAGCATTTT. It translates to CAKGGAGGFSNQPQHF.

V and J are TRBV18 and TRBJ2-5; no firm D call. CDR1 is KGHSH, CDR2 LQKENI, per germline. The V and J ends lost 6 bases and 3 bases respectively, with 20 bases between them. The length of the CDR3 is 16 residues. The CDR3 region is CASSLFLEKNEETQYF. CDR3 coding DNA: TGTGCCAGCTCGCTTTTTTTAGAGAAGAATGAAGAGACCCAGTACTTC. Variable domain in full (rest from reference TRBV18 and TRBJ2-5): NAGVMQNPRHLVRRRGQEARLRCSPMKGHSHVYWYRQLPEEGLKFMVYLQKENIIDESGMPKERFSAEFPKEGPSILRIQQVVRGDSAAYFCASSLFLEKNEETQYFGPGTRLLVL.

The chain joins TRBV19 to TRBJ1-2; D is ambiguous. The V gene's germline CDR1 is LNHDA and CDR2 SQIVND (reference sequence). Trimming removed 7 bases at V and 0 bases at J, with 12 bases between. This CDR3 is built from 14 residues. CDR3 loop: CASKRPGANYGYTF. CDR3 DNA: TGTGCCAGTAAGAGGCCCGGGGCTAACTATGGCTACACCTTC. The full variable domain, its missing parts supplied by reference TRBV19 and TRBJ1-2, is DGGITQSPKYLFRKEGQNVTLSCEQNLNHDAMYWYRQDPGQGLRLIYYSQIVNDFQKGDIAEGYSVSREKKESFPLTVTSAQKNPTAFYLCASKRPGANYGYTFGSGTRLTVV.

The CDR3 sequence is CASSVGTEPDTQYF. The CDR3 nucleotides read TGTGCCAGCAGCGTAGGGACAGAACCAGATACGCAGTATTTT. V is TRBV7-3 and J is TRBJ2-3; 7 nucleotides agree with TRBD1. The CDR3 is made up of 14 amino acids. The V segment lost 5 bases and the J segment 4 bases; nucleotides outside the gene matches: 6. Germline assignment: CDR1 SGHTA and CDR2 FQGTGA.

This clone was recorded only once. The chain links TRBV27 to TRBJ2-3; D may be TRBD2 (5 bases). The V and J ends lost 4 bases and 1 base respectively, with 6 bases between them. Germline lookup yields CDR1 MNHEY and CDR2 SMNVEV (reference sequence). The CDR3 covers 13 residues. The CDR3 DNA is TGTGCCAGCAGTTGGGGAGGCACAGATACGCAGTATTTT. Residues: CASSWGGTDTQYF.

The chain has TRBV7-9 and TRBJ1-1; the match to TRBD1 covers 9 bases. Trimming took 5 bases from V and 1 from J; bases not matched to a gene: 8. CDR3 length: 16 amino acids. Germline values: CDR1 SEHNR, CDR2 FQNEAQ (reference sequence). The CDR3 loop reads CASSPGTGRENTEAFF. The CDR3, as DNA: TGTGCCAGCAGCCCCGGGACAGGGAGAGAGAACACTGAAGCTTTCTTT.

This clone was seen a handful of times. The rearrangement links TRBV5-8 to TRBJ2-6, with TRBD1 identical over 7 bases. Trimming took 6 bases from V and 6 from J; bases not matched to a gene: 9. Germline V gene data show CDR1 as SGHTS and CDR2 as YDEGEE. This CDR3 is 15 amino acids long. In nucleotides, the CDR3 is TGTGCCAGCACCCAAGGGGGCCGCAAGGCCAACGTCCTGACTTTC. Encoded protein: CASTQGGRKANVLTF.

The chain is built from TRBV2 and TRBJ1-2; 9 bases agree with TRBD1. The CDR3 consists of 16 residues. V dropped 5 bases and J dropped 4; count of bases not matched to a gene: 11. CDR1 is SNHLY and CDR2 is FYNNEI in the germline V gene. The CDR3 coding sequence is TGTGCCAGCAGTCCGGGACAGGGAAGGGGCCCCTATGGCTACACCTTC. It codes for CASSPGQGRGPYGYTF.

CDR3 loop: CASSYASRGNEQFF. The CDR3 region has the DNA TGTGCCAGCAGTTACGCCTCTAGGGGCAATGAGCAGTTCTTC. J is TRBJ2-1 and V is TRBV6-5; D possibly corresponds to TRBD1 (5 bases). CDR3 length equals 14 residues. Germline V gives CDR1 MNHEY, CDR2 SVGAGI. V lost 2 bases and J lost 6, with 11 bases in between.

V gene TRBV7-2 combines with J gene TRBJ2-1, with 10 positions matching TRBD2. CDR1 and CDR2 from the germline V gene are SGHTA and FQGNSA. The CDR3 is 15 residues long. The V segment lost 4 bases and the J segment 9 bases; nucleotides outside the gene matches: 9. CDR3 sequence reads: CASSSRGTSDSEQFF. The CDR3 coding sequence is TGTGCCAGCAGCTCTAGGGGGACTAGCGACAGTGAGCAGTTCTTC.

The chain couples TRBV6-5 to TRBJ2-5; weak D call: TRBD2 (6 bases). This CDR3 comprises 12 residues. Deletions cut 7 bases from V and 1 base from J, with 7 bases between. CDR1 and CDR2 from the germline V gene are MNHEY and SVGAGI. This CDR3 reads CASKAGQETQYF. The CDR3, as DNA: TGTGCCAGCAAAGCGGGCCAAGAGACCCAGTACTTC.

The chain combines TRBV7-9 with TRBJ2-2; tentative D call: TRBD2 (5 bases). The CDR3 is 13 residues long. Germline V CDR1 and CDR2: SEHNR, FQNEAQ (reference sequence). Trimming cost V 6 bases and J 4 bases, with 9 bases left between them. The CDR3 DNA reads TGTGCCAGCAGGGACGAGGGCACCGGGGAGCTGTTTTTT. Protein product: CASRDEGTGELFF.